This T cell receptor beta chain was obtained from a study of beta chain features in type 1 diabetes. The CDR3 runs to 11 residues. Germline V gene data show CDR1 as SQVTM and CDR2 as ANQGSEA. V shed 6 bases and J shed 4 bases, with 9 bases lying between them. Points on this clone: The antigen is unknown.

CD4+ naive, central memory, regulatory and stem cell-like memory cells were sorted via CD45RO/CCR7/CD25/CD127/CD95/CD27. Points from the study as a whole: Moderate yet significant TCRB CDR3 shortening was seen in Type 1 diabetes patients in all four CD4+ subsets. Type 1 diabetes patients had VDJ junctions that carried fewer insertions and more deletions.

Expressed TCRB transcripts were sequenced, since all the RNA that had been isolated was reverse transcribed. TCRdb's copy holds only in-frame clones and misses some; the assay was immunoSEQ multiplex PCR. Of about 340,000 clones listed, roughly 8.8% are singletons. This TCR was recovered from a man aged 30 to 39 with type 1 diabetes. The chain joins TRBV29-1 to TRBJ2-5, with D perhaps TRBD1 (5 bases). Sequencing used central memory CD4+ T cells from blood. The CDR3 sequence: CSVPQGETQYF. CDR3 bases: TGCAGCGTCCCCCAGGGAGAGACCCAGTACTTC.